This T cell receptor (beta chain) was observed in a study of T cell repertoires in cytomegalovirus infection (dated by TCRdb to the late 2010s). Context from the whole study: Peptide stimulations targeted recently identified HLA-C-restricted CMV epitopes, whose presentation resists viral immunomodulation, together with well-studied HLA-B-restricted epitopes. Donor HLA type was relevant to the analysis, because carriage of CMV infection together with the matching HLA type was indicated by public TCR beta signatures. The paper as a whole reports these results and caveats: In the ex vivo response, HLA-C-restricted CMV-specific TCR beta clonotypes were dominant, and in two of eight donors the single most frequent clonotype came from this HLA-C-restricted group. Cumulative frequency of public TCR beta family members discriminated carriers of CMV infection plus the relevant HLA type in this cohort and an independent approximately 370-donor cohort.

These reads were obtained on an Illumina HiSeq 1500. TCRdb itself trimmed the public reads at Q25 with fastp, ran MiXCR and retained productive beta chains. Every distinct CDR3 protein forms one entry, paired with its most common genes and DNA. The sample yields about 500,000 distinct CDR3 sequences; 33% were counted once. The ten largest make up roughly 15% of the sample. Concerning this clonotype itself: What this receptor recognizes is not known. Base qualities are not recorded, but no much larger clone differs from it by a single base.

CDR1 is given as SGHRS and CDR2 as YFSETQ, both from the germline V gene. Clipping removes 4 bases from V and 0 bases from J, with 9 as the unmatched junction base count. Counted from cysteine to phenylalanine, this CDR3 has 17 amino acids. Of the read, only the CDR3 DNA is kept; its 51 bases are in frame from base 1. This specimen's treatment or condition label, interpreted: in vitro stimulation with specific CMV peptide epitopes to enrich CMV-specific T cells. The specimen comprised cultured PBMCs, sampled from culture after CMV antigen stimulation. The receptor was isolated from a human donor in good health (CMV status not recorded). Some clones in this sample may be carry-over from other donors' samples. Recombination connected TRBV5-1 to TRBJ2-3, and 9 junctional nucleotides match TRBD2. The sequenced DNA: TGCGCCAGCAGCGAGCAACTAGCGGGTCATAGCACAGATACGCAGTATTTT. Its protein is CASSEQLAGHSTDTQYF.